The 10 T cell receptor beta chains in this list originate from one sample, sequenced in a study of cytomegalovirus exposure and HLA in healthy donors. Both 60 Vbeta primers and 13 Jbeta primers went into the PCR. Sequenced by immunoSEQ multiplex PCR; TCRdb stores in-frame clones only, minus some. The table lists roughly 100,000 clones, around 73% of them singletons, with around 1.2% in the top ten. The sequenced material came from PBMCs. These receptors all come from a man aged 30-40 years in good health and CMV-seronegative.

The chain uses TRBV5-1 and TRBJ1-2, with no clear D. The ends were cut back, 0 bases at V and 1 base at J, with 13 bases in the middle. Germline loops: CDR1 SGHRS, CDR2 YFSETQ. The CDR3 runs 16 residues. CDR3 amino acids: CASSLGYEQINYGYTF. CDR3 nucleotides: TGCGCCAGCAGCTTGGGTTATGAGCAAATTAACTATGGCTACACCTTC.

This chain uses TRBV18 with TRBJ1-2; TRBD1 might be the D (5 bases). The V gene lost 3 bases and the J gene lost 6 bases, with 20 bases spanning the gap. The germline CDR1 and CDR2 sequences are KGHSH and LQKENI. This CDR3 is built from 16 residues. The CDR3: CASSPPNSGGSDGYTF. DNA of the CDR3: TGTGCCAGCTCACCGCCCAATTCGGGGGGTTCCGATGGCTACACCTTC.

This clone has a single count. The rearrangement links TRBV30 to TRBJ2-4, with D perhaps matching TRBD2 (5 bases). V lost 5 bases, J lost 7 bases, and 12 bases lay in between. Germline CDR1 is GTSNPN and CDR2 is SVGIG (reference sequence). CDR3 size: 12 residues. CDR3 protein: CAWSDFDNIQYF. CDR3 sequence (DNA): TGTGCCTGGTCGGACTTCGATAACATTCAGTACTTC.

The chain recombines TRBV6-4 with TRBJ2-2; no clear D gene. The CDR3 covers 16 residues. CDR1 is MRHNA, CDR2 SNTAGT, per germline. Trimming shortened V by 2 bases and J by 5 bases, and 15 bases separated the two germline ends. In nucleotides, the CDR3 is TGTGCCAGCAGTGACGCCATACTCCGCCAAACCGGGGAGCTGTTTTTT. The encoded protein is CASSDAILRQTGELFF.

The V gene is TRBV15, the J gene TRBJ2-7, with TRBD2 matching 7 bases. With 3 bases clipped from V and 4 bases from J, the junction kept 9 bases outside the gene matches. The CDR3 totals 15 residues. Germline lookup yields CDR1 LNHNV and CDR2 YYDKDF (reference sequence). The CDR3 DNA sequence: TGTGCCACCAGCAGGGGGGGAGGGAATGGTTACGAGCAGTACTTC. This encodes CATSRGGGNGYEQYF.

The sample holds a few counts of this clone. The chain couples TRBV5-1 to TRBJ1-1; tentatively, D is TRBD1 (5 bases). The CDR3 has 14 residues. V lost 4 bases to trimming and J lost 3 bases, with 13 bases between them. The V gene's germline CDR1 is SGHRS and CDR2 YFSETQ. The CDR3 sequence: CASSPNGGDTEAFF. Written as DNA, the CDR3 is TGCGCCAGCAGCCCTAATGGGGGGGACACTGAAGCTTTCTTT.

This chain links TRBV6-5 with TRBJ1-6; 7 bases align to TRBD1. The CDR3 sequence is 14 residues long. J gave up 8 bases and V 6 bases, and 7 bases lay outside the gene matches. The germline V gene encodes CDR1 MNHEY and CDR2 SVGAGI. The CDR3 DNA reads as TGTGCCAGCAGCTGGGACAGTAGTGATTCACCCCTCCACTTT. Translating it yields CASSWDSSDSPLHF.

This chain joins TRBV10-3 and TRBJ1-1, with 8 nucleotides matching TRBD1. The CDR3 has 15 residues. Germline trimming cut 4 bases from V and 1 base from J; bases unmatched to any gene: 5. CDR1 ENHRY and CDR2 SYGVKD come from the germline V gene. The CDR3 here is CAISASGQGNTEAFF. CDR3 bases: TGTGCCATCAGTGCGAGTGGACAGGGGAACACTGAAGCTTTCTTT.

This clone has more than one count but fewer than ten. This chain connects TRBV15 to TRBJ2-5, with D unclear. Germline lookup yields CDR1 LNHNV and CDR2 YYDKDF (reference sequence). Trimming removed 6 bases at V and 2 bases at J, with 10 bases between. The CDR3 consists of 13 residues. The CDR3 region is CATSPRQQETQYF. The CDR3 DNA sequence: TGTGCCACCAGTCCGAGGCAGCAAGAGACCCAGTACTTC.

V is TRBV15 and J is TRBJ2-1; 9 bases are a match to TRBD2. Trimming cost V 11 bases and J 8 bases; bases outside gene matches: 10. Germline V gene lookup returns CDR1 LNHNV and CDR2 YYDKDF (reference sequence). The CDR3 runs 13 residues. The CDR3 region is CAARGGAWDEQFF. DNA for the CDR3: TGTGCCGCCCGCGGGGGGGCTTGGGATGAGCAGTTCTTC.